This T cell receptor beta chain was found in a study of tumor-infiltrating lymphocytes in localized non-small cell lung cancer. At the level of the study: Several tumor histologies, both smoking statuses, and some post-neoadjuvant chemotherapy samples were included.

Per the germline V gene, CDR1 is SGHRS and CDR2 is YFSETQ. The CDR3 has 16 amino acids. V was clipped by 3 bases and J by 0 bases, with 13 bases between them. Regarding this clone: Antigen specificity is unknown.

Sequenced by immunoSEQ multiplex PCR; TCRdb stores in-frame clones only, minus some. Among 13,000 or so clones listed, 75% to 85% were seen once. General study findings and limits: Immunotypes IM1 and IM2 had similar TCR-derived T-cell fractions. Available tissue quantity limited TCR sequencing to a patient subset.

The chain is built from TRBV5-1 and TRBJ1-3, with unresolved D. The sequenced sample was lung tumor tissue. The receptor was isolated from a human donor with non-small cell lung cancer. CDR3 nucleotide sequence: TGCGCCAGCAGCTACGACCACCAAAGCTCTGGAAACACCATATATTTT. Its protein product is CASSYDHQSSGNTIYF.